Shown below are 14 T cell receptor beta chains from a single sample sequenced in a study of T cell clonality in common variable immunodeficiency. Sequencing used immunoSEQ multiplex PCR; TCRdb keeps in-frame clones, though not all of them. The profile covers some 60,000 clones, none occurring a single time. The material sequenced was peripheral blood mononuclear cells. The source of these receptors is a person between 18 and 70 years old in good health.

This clone has a count of ten or more. The CDR3 is cut off 3 residues early in the read; its end comes from the germline J gene. This sequence joins TRBV12-3 or TRBV12-4 and TRBJ2-7; TRBD2 aligns across 11 bases. V lost 6 bases and J lost 2; bases outside the gene matches: 6. CDR3 length: 15 amino acids. The CDR3 loop reads CASRFSGRATYEQYF. The sequenced part of the CDR3 DNA is TGTGCCAGCAGATTTAGCGGGAGGGCAACCTACGAG.

This clone was seen only a few times. The germline gene is not matched at one end of the junction; a read error may be the cause. The CDR3 end lies 3 residues beyond the end of the read and is filled in from the germline J gene. The chain is built from TRBV18 and TRBJ2-2; possibly TRBD1 for D (6 bases). From germline, CDR1 is KGHSH and CDR2 LQKENI. This CDR3 contains 14 residues. The CDR3 protein is CANSPGQTTGELFF. The part of the CDR3 DNA that was read is TGTGCCAACTCACCAGGACAGACCACCGGGGAG.

This clone was counted ten times or more. The read ends 3 residues before the CDR3 terminus; that terminus is restored from the germline J gene. This chain links TRBV28 with TRBJ2-1; 9 positions match TRBD2. Trimming removed 1 base from V and 0 bases from J; junction bases left unmatched: 4. This CDR3 has 17 amino acids. Per the germline V gene, CDR1 is MDHEN and CDR2 is SYDVKM. Partial CDR3 DNA: TGTGCCAGCAGTTTATTTGCGGGAGGGAGCTCCTACAATGAG. Amino acid sequence: CASSLFAGGSSYNE. The CDR3 reads in full as CASSLFAGGSSYNEQFF. The full variable domain, completed using reference TRBV28 and TRBJ2-1, is DVKVTQSSRYLVKRTGEKVFLECVQDMDHENMFWYRQDPGLGLRLIYFSYDVKMKEKGDIPEGYSVSREKKERFSLILESASTNQTSMYLCASSLFAGGSSYNEQFFGPGTRLTVL.

This clone has at least ten counts. With the read ending 3 residues before the CDR3 end, the germline J gene is used to fill in that end. The genes are TRBV18 and TRBJ2-6; 14 bases are shared with TRBD2. Germline CDR1 and CDR2: KGHSH and LQKENI. J lost 1 base, V lost 1 base, and 3 bases had no gene match. CDR3 length: 19 amino acids. The DNA read from the CDR3 is TGTGCCAGCTCACCACGACTAGCGGGAGGGTCATCTGGGGCCAACGTC. Amino acids: CASSPRLAGGSSGANV. The complete CDR3 sequence is CASSPRLAGGSSGANVLTF.

Ten or more counts support this clone. With the read ending 3 residues before the CDR3 end, the germline J gene is used to fill in that end. V and J are TRBV10-3 and TRBJ1-1, with 9 nucleotides matching TRBD1. The V gene's germline CDR1 is ENHRY and CDR2 SYGVKD. V dropped 11 bases and J dropped 4; count of bases not matched to a gene: 5. The CDR3 contains 12 residues. The CDR3 bases that were read are TGTGCCGTAAAGACAGGGGGCACTGAA. Encoded protein: CAVKTGGTE. The whole CDR3 reads CAVKTGGTEAFF.

This clone was counted ten times or more. The read terminates 3 residues ahead of where the CDR3 ends, so the germline J gene completes it. V and J are TRBV18 and TRBJ2-7; D might be TRBD2 (5 bases). Between the trimmed V and J ends, which lost 6 bases and 6 bases, there was a span of 15 bases. Germline CDR1 reads KGHSH; CDR2 reads LQKENI. This CDR3 is built from 13 residues. The CDR3 here is CASSGLKAGEQYF. CDR3 DNA (partial): TGTGCCAGCTCGGGCCTGAAGGCGGGCGAG.

This clone was seen at least ten times. The read ends 3 residues early relative to the CDR3; the germline J gene fills the gap. This chain uses TRBV20-1 with TRBJ1-1; the D gene is possibly TRBD1 (5 bases). Trimming shortened V by 2 bases and J by 0 bases, and 13 bases separated the two germline ends. Per the germline V gene, CDR1 is DFQATT and CDR2 is SNEGSKA (reference sequence). CDR3 size: 15 residues. The CDR3 loop is CSARPSRALNTEAFF. CDR3 DNA (partial): TGCAGTGCTAGACCCTCCAGGGCCCTGAACACTGAA.

This clone showed up many times. The read terminates 3 residues ahead of where the CDR3 ends, so the germline J gene completes it. The chain uses TRBV5-1 and TRBJ2-3; 11 nucleotides line up with TRBD2. This CDR3 comprises 16 residues. V gave up 2 bases and J gave up 4 bases; unmatched junction bases: 6. Germline values: CDR1 SGHRS, CDR2 YFSETQ. Partial CDR3 DNA: TGCGCCAGCAGCTTTATCACTAGCGGGAGTGCAGATACG. Protein sequence: CASSFITSGSADT. The complete CDR3 protein is CASSFITSGSADTQYF.

This clone was counted at least ten times. The sequenced fragment ends 3 residues before the CDR3 boundary, so the rest is inferred from the germline J gene. The chain recombines TRBV19 with TRBJ1-2; tentatively, D is TRBD1 (6 bases). CDR3 length: 14 amino acids. V was pared by 7 bases and J by 2 bases, with 14 bases between. Germline V gene data show CDR1 as LNHDA and CDR2 as SQIVND (reference sequence). CDR3 loop: CASNFAGANYGYTF. Partial CDR3 DNA: TGTGCCAGTAACTTTGCGGGGGCGAACTATGGC. The full variable domain, completed using reference TRBV19 and TRBJ1-2, is DGGITQSPKYLFRKEGQNVTLSCEQNLNHDAMYWYRQDPGQGLRLIYYSQIVNDFQKGDIAEGYSVSREKKESFPLTVTSAQKNPTAFYLCASNFAGANYGYTFGSGTRLTVV.

The sample holds many counts of this clone. The read halts 3 residues ahead of the CDR3 end, with the missing end drawn from the germline J gene. The chain has TRBV29-1 and TRBJ1-5; D perhaps matches TRBD1 (6 bases). This CDR3 contains 13 residues. With 6 bases removed from V and 4 bases from J, the gap between germline ends came to 13 bases. Germline CDR1 SQVTM, CDR2 ANQGSEA. CDR3 sequence reads: CSVRGGANQPQHF. The part of the CDR3 DNA that was read is TGCAGCGTGCGGGGGGGCGCGAATCAGCCC.

The sample holds a few counts of this clone. With the read ending 3 residues before the CDR3 end, the germline J gene is used to fill in that end. This chain links TRBV11-2 with TRBJ2-7; no definite D call. The V and J ends lost 3 bases and 6 bases respectively, with 12 bases between them. CDR1 SGHAT and CDR2 FQNNGV come from the germline V gene. The CDR3 extends over 13 amino acids. The CDR3 bases that were read are TGTGCCAGCAGCTTTGGGCAACTCGCCGAG. Amino acids: CASSFGQLAE. The CDR3 as a whole reads CASSFGQLAEQYF.

This clone was seen ten or more times. The sequence runs out 3 residues before the end of the CDR3; the remainder is reconstructed from the germline J gene. This chain connects TRBV20-1 to TRBJ2-7; D perhaps matches TRBD2 (6 bases). CDR3 size: 15 residues. From germline, CDR1 is DFQATT and CDR2 SNEGSKA (reference sequence). V was trimmed by 0 bases and J by 2 bases, leaving 14 bases between them. Incomplete CDR3 DNA: TGCAGTGCTAGAGATCAAGTGGCGGGGACCTACGAG. It yields the protein CSARDQVAGTYE. The entire CDR3 is CSARDQVAGTYEQYF.

This clone was counted many times. Partial CDR3 DNA: TGCAGCGTTTTTGCGGGAGTTAACGAG. It specifies CSVFAGVNE. The CDR3 as a whole reads CSVFAGVNEQYF. The chain is built from TRBV29-1 and TRBJ2-7; 7 bases are a match to TRBD2. The read ends 3 residues before the CDR3 terminus; that terminus is restored from the germline J gene. Germline V gene sequence: CDR1 SQVTM, CDR2 ANQGSEA. Trimming at V came to 5 bases and at J to 5 bases, leaving 6 bases not matched to a gene. The CDR3 has 12 amino acids.

This clone came up many times. The read ends 3 residues early relative to the CDR3; the germline J gene fills the gap. The chain couples TRBV5-4 to TRBJ2-3; the D gene is possibly TRBD2 (5 bases). This CDR3 spans 13 amino acids. Trimming removed 5 bases at V and 6 bases at J, with 13 bases between. Germline assignment: CDR1 SGHNT and CDR2 YYREEE (reference sequence). CDR3 amino acids: CASSISAQDTQYF. CDR3 bases read: TGTGCCAGCAGTATTAGCGCCCAGGATACG.